This T cell receptor beta chain was retrieved from a study of human thymus T cells. The germline V gene has CDR1 MNHEY and CDR2 SVGAGI. The CDR3 is 15 residues long. V lost 6 bases and J lost 2; bases outside the gene matches: 9. TCRdb's copy holds only in-frame clones and misses some; the assay was immunoSEQ multiplex PCR. In the table there are tens of thousands of clones, around 95% of which are singletons. On this clone itself: Its specificity is not known.

Study results and limitations: Related reports documented highly overlapping thymic repertoires among unrelated individuals. Thymic and blood repertoires appeared to display a bias in their usage of V and J genes.

Resections removed during corrective heart surgery provided the thymus tissue used. The clonotype originates from a girl under three years old with a congenital heart defect but otherwise immunologically healthy. The V gene is TRBV6-5, the J gene TRBJ2-5; 7 positions match TRBD2. Sample: thymus tissue. The CDR3 region is CASRKEGRVQETQYF. As DNA, the CDR3 is TGTGCCAGCAGGAAGGAGGGGAGGGTGCAAGAGACCCAGTACTTC.